This entry concerns a single TCR beta chain. Its antigen is undetermined. Around 9.1 x 10^4 TCR templates per sample were assayed. TCRdb's table, derived via immunoSEQ multiplex PCR, lists solely in-frame clones and lacks some. The top ten clones hold around 0.6% of a sample with some 52,000 clones, nearly 98% of them seen once. Germline V gene sequence: CDR1 MGHRA, CDR2 YSYEKL. V was cut by 1 base and J by 5 bases, with 18 bases left in between. This CDR3 is built from 17 residues. These data are taken from a study of siplizumab effects on memory and regulatory T cells. Study-wide points: Fewer alloreactive sequences mapped to unstimulated CD4+ memory cells under siplizumab. Suppressive capability of dividing Tregs from siplizumab cultures went unverified.

Sequencing used naive CD4+ T cells sorted from blood. The chain is built from TRBV4-1 and TRBJ1-5; a possible D gene is TRBD1 (5 bases). This clonotype originated in a human donor in good health. The CDR3 region has the DNA TGCGCCAGCAGCCAAGGTCTGTTCGGGGGTCGCGATCAGCCCCAGCATTTT. It codes for CASSQGLFGGRDQPQHF.